One and the same sample provided the 21 T cell receptor beta chains below, sequenced in a study of T cell responses to AZD1222 COVID-19 vaccine. Produced via immunoSEQ multiplex PCR; TCRdb's table is partial and in-frame only. The sample has 95,000 to 150,000 clones, 80% to 95% seen once; the top ten hold 3.5% to 4.5%. The sample here was peripheral blood, taken 28 days after the second dose of the MenACWY control vaccine. The source is an adult who received the MenACWY meningococcal vaccine as a control.

This clone was picked up one time. This chain joins TRBV3-1 (or the pseudogene TRBV3-2) and TRBJ2-1, with no clear D. Trimming pared 4 bases from V and 5 bases from J, leaving 6 bases between. The CDR3 extends over 12 amino acids. Germline-derived CDR1 and CDR2 are LGHDT and YNNKEL (reference sequence). The CDR3 sequence: CASSRVNNEQFF. For the CDR3, the DNA is TGTGCCAGCAGCCGGGTTAACAATGAGCAGTTCTTC.

The chain carries TRBV20-1 and TRBJ2-7; the D gene is possibly TRBD2 (6 bases). Deletions cut 3 bases from V and 9 bases from J, with 21 bases between. The CDR3 covers 14 residues. The germline CDR1 and CDR2 sequences are DFQATT and SNEGSKA (reference sequence). The DNA for the CDR3 is TGCAGTGCTAGTCGGGAGTCTCTCCATCTCGGGCAGTACTTC. Amino acid sequence: CSASRESLHLGQYF.

The gene calls are TRBV5-1 and TRBJ2-4, with TRBD2 matching over 10 bases. This CDR3 comprises 17 residues. J gave up 1 base and V 3 bases, and 7 bases lay outside the gene matches. In germline, CDR1 is SGHRS, CDR2 YFSETQ. The CDR3 loop reads CASSSNSGGPAKNIQYF. Written as DNA, the CDR3 is TGCGCCAGCAGCTCCAATAGCGGGGGGCCCGCCAAAAACATTCAGTACTTC. The complete variable domain, with remaining parts taken from reference TRBV5-1 and TRBJ2-4, reads KAGVTQTPRYLIKTRGQQVTLSCSPISGHRSVSWYQQTPGQGLQFLFEYFSETQRNKGNFPGRFSGRQFSNSRSEMNVSTLELGDSALYLCASSSNSGGPAKNIQYFGAGTRLSVL.

The CDR3 DNA is TGCGCCAGCAGTTCAGCAATATCGGGAAACACCATATATTTT. Residues: CASSSAISGNTIYF. The chain combines TRBV5-1 with TRBJ1-3; D is unresolved. The CDR3 extends over 14 amino acids. The V and J ends lost 5 bases and 4 bases respectively, with 13 bases between them. Looked up from germline, CDR1 is SGHRS and CDR2 is YFSETQ.

The CDR3 DNA sequence: TGCGCCAGCAGCACGGACAGGGTGTATGGCTACACCTTC. It codes for CASSTDRVYGYTF. V usage is TRBV5-1 and J usage is TRBJ1-2; 8 nucleotides match TRBD1. The junction had 4 bases not matched to a gene; V was cut back by 4 bases and J by 5 bases. This CDR3 contains 13 residues. In germline, CDR1 is SGHRS, CDR2 YFSETQ.

This clone was counted between two and nine times. The rearrangement uses TRBV3-1 (or the pseudogene TRBV3-2) and TRBJ2-7; 14 bases agree with TRBD2. The CDR3 has 16 amino acids. Germline loops: CDR1 LGHDT, CDR2 YNNKEL (reference sequence). V was pared by 3 bases and J by 3 bases, with 4 bases of the junction left unmatched. CDR3: CASSHGTSGSFYEQYF. The DNA for the CDR3 is TGTGCCAGCAGCCATGGGACTAGCGGGAGTTTCTACGAGCAGTACTTC.

This chain joins TRBV7-2 and TRBJ1-4; 7 nucleotides match TRBD1. Germline loops: CDR1 SGHTA, CDR2 FQGNSA. This CDR3 has 15 amino acids. Trimming at V came to 5 bases and at J to 4 bases, leaving 7 bases not matched to a gene. The CDR3 loop reads CASSTGDSYNEKLFF. The CDR3 DNA follows: TGTGCCAGCAGCACAGGGGACAGTTATAATGAAAAACTGTTTTTT.

The chain links TRBV11-2 to TRBJ2-7; D gene ambiguous. Per the germline V gene, CDR1 is SGHAT and CDR2 is FQNNGV. The CDR3 runs 16 residues. The V gene lost 6 bases and the J gene lost 0 bases, with 18 bases spanning the gap. In nucleotides, the CDR3 is TGTGCCAGCAGGACTGCCCGCGGAAACCGCTCCTACGAGCAGTACTTC. As protein: CASRTARGNRSYEQYF.

In this sample, this clone turned up once. In DNA, the CDR3 is TGTGCCAGCAGCTTGAAGAGCCCCCAAGAGACCCAGTACTTC. It codes for CASSLKSPQETQYF. This chain links TRBV5-6 with TRBJ2-5; D is uncertain. The CDR3 is made up of 14 amino acids. V was shortened by 1 base and J by 1 base, with 8 bases between the two germline ends. Per germline, CDR1 SGHDT and CDR2 YYEEEE.

This clone was observed a handful of times. The V call is TRBV7-6, the J call TRBJ2-1; D is unresolved. The V gene lost 8 bases and the J gene lost 0 bases, with 8 bases spanning the gap. The CDR3 extends over 13 amino acids. CDR1 is SGHVS and CDR2 is FNYEAQ in the germline V gene. As DNA, the CDR3 is TGTGCCAGCTCCGCCAGCTCCTACAATGAGCAGTTCTTC. Translated: CASSASSYNEQFF.

The J gene is TRBJ1-1, the V gene TRBV28, with D unresolved. CDR3 length: 13 residues. V gave up 7 bases and J gave up 0 bases, with 9 bases separating them. Germline V gene sequence: CDR1 MDHEN, CDR2 SYDVKM. The CDR3: CASKAGLNTEAFF. DNA for the CDR3: TGTGCCAGCAAGGCCGGGTTGAACACTGAAGCTTTCTTT.

The chain couples TRBV15 to TRBJ1-1, with D hard to call. The CDR3 contains 14 residues. The V end was cut by 5 bases, the J end by 1 base, with 11 bases between. The V gene's germline CDR1 is LNHNV and CDR2 YYDKDF (reference sequence). CDR3 sequence reads: CATSLTEKNTEAFF. The CDR3 coding sequence is TGTGCCACCAGCCTGACCGAGAAGAACACTGAAGCTTTCTTT. The full variable domain, with the rest looked up from reference TRBV15 and TRBJ1-1, is DAMVIQNPRYQVTQFGKPVTLSCSQTLNHNVMYWYQQKSSQAPKLLFHYYDKDFNNEADTPDNFQSRRPNTSFCFLDIRSPGLGDTAMYLCATSLTEKNTEAFFGQGTRLTVV.

As DNA, the CDR3 is TGTGCCAGTAGTATAGAACAAGGCAGAGCCTACGAGCAGTACTTC. It is translated as CASSIEQGRAYEQYF. This chain links TRBV19 with TRBJ2-7; D gene uncertain. Germline CDR1 and CDR2: LNHDA and SQIVND (reference sequence). The germline V and J ends were trimmed by 0 bases and 2 bases, with 11 bases remaining between them. The CDR3 sequence is 15 residues long. Filled out from reference TRBV19 and TRBJ2-7, the complete variable domain reads DGGITQSPKYLFRKEGQNVTLSCEQNLNHDAMYWYRQDPGQGLRLIYYSQIVNDFQKGDIAEGYSVSREKKESFPLTVTSAQKNPTAFYLCASSIEQGRAYEQYFGPGTRLTVT.

The rearrangement joins TRBV7-9 to TRBJ2-7; D not certain. The CDR3 contains 12 residues. Germline V gene lookup returns CDR1 SEHNR and CDR2 FQNEAQ (reference sequence). V lost 8 bases to trimming and J lost 3 bases, with 11 bases between them. The CDR3 DNA reads as TGTGCCAGCGCCACCTCGGGCTACGAGCAGTACGTC. Amino acid sequence: CASATSGYEQYV.

The chain has TRBV14 and TRBJ2-1; the match to TRBD2 covers 7 bases. The CDR3 has 18 amino acids. Germline V gives CDR1 SGHDN, CDR2 FVKESK. The trim removed 0 bases at V and 0 bases at J, leaving 8 bases unmatched. The CDR3 nucleotides are TGTGCCAGCAGCCAAGATGGGGCTAGCGGTCTCTCCTACAATGAGCAGTTCTTC. The encoded protein is CASSQDGASGLSYNEQFF.

The chain couples TRBV7-2 to TRBJ2-2; D is undetermined. From germline, CDR1 is SGHTA and CDR2 FQGNSA. The ends were cut back, 1 base at V and 4 bases at J, with 7 bases in the middle. The CDR3 spans 14 residues. The CDR3 bases are TGTGCCAGCAGCTTAGGGCCTAGCACCGGGGAGCTGTTTTTT. Translating gives CASSLGPSTGELFF.

The V gene is TRBV7-2, the J gene TRBJ1-1; D unclear. V was clipped by 2 bases and J by 3 bases, with 10 bases between them. CDR3 length equals 14 residues. Germline CDR1 SGHTA, CDR2 FQGNSA. The CDR3 nucleotides are TGTGCCAGCAGCTTATCCCCTCTTGACACTGAAGCTTTCTTT. It codes for CASSLSPLDTEAFF.

The sample holds one count of this clone. This sequence joins TRBV24-1 and TRBJ2-3; 8 bases line up with TRBD1. The V gene end was trimmed by 5 bases and the J gene end by 5 bases; junction bases not matched to a gene: 2. This CDR3 is 13 amino acids long. Per the germline V gene, CDR1 is KGHDR and CDR2 is SFDVKD. This CDR3 is CATSAGGLDTQYF. The DNA for the CDR3 is TGTGCCACCAGTGCAGGGGGCTTAGATACGCAGTATTTT.

The chain links TRBV28 to TRBJ2-7; D is ambiguous. V was trimmed by 5 bases and J by 0 bases, leaving 17 bases between them. The CDR3 loop spans 16 amino acids. Germline CDR1 MDHEN, CDR2 SYDVKM. The CDR3 loop is CASSQNGWRSSYEQYV. Here the CDR3 DNA reads TGTGCCAGCAGTCAAAATGGGTGGAGAAGCTCCTACGAGCAGTACGTC.

The chain is built from TRBV27 and TRBJ1-1; no clear D gene. CDR3 length: 15 residues. Germline CDR1 and CDR2: MNHEY and SMNVEV (reference sequence). Trimming pared 1 base from V and 1 base from J, leaving 10 bases between. In DNA form, the CDR3 reads TGTGCCAGCAGTTTATACCTTGACCGGAACACTGAAGCTTTCTTT. This encodes CASSLYLDRNTEAFF.

The rearrangement links TRBV14 to TRBJ2-3; D unclear. The CDR3 is made up of 17 amino acids. Germline V gives CDR1 SGHDN, CDR2 FVKESK. Trimming removed 1 base from V and 5 bases from J, with 19 bases in between. The CDR3 DNA reads TGTGCCAGCAGCCAAGTTAAGCTGGACCGGTTATTAGATACGCAGTATTTT. It codes for CASSQVKLDRLLDTQYF.